This T cell receptor (beta chain) was captured in a study of T cell changes during pregnancy in multiple sclerosis. Per the germline V gene, CDR1 is MNHNS and CDR2 is SASEGT. Trimming took 4 bases from V and 4 from J; bases not matched to a gene: 13. The length of the CDR3 is 18 residues. Clones were sequenced by immunoSEQ multiplex PCR, and TCRdb holds only the in-frame ones, with some missing. This sample carries roughly 68,000 clones, about 90% of them seen once, and the ten largest clones take 1.1% to 1.5%. This clonotype was obtained from a female donor in good health, enrolled as a control in a pregnancy study. Sequences were derived from peripheral blood, sampled in the second trimester of pregnancy. This chain connects TRBV6-1 to TRBJ2-4, with 10 nucleotides matching TRBD1. CDR3 nucleotides: TGTGCCAGCAGTGCACGACCCGGGACAGGGGCCCAAAAAAACATTCAGTACTTC. This codes for CASSARPGTGAQKNIQYF.